The entry that follows covers one T cell receptor beta chain sequence. Other DNA variants within this sample encode the same CDR3. The data are from a study of blood T cell repertoires in COVID-19. About the research overall: Italy, Spain and the United States were the sources of the convalescent and acute COVID-19 samples. From T cells, B-cell-depleted T cells, or PBMCs came the material, which was cDNA or gDNA.

Source study methods: Reference gene primer amplification in the assay estimated nucleated cell counts. The repertoire was sequenced with immunoSEQ multiplex PCR; TCRdb's copy has only in-frame clones and lacks some. V and J calls and clone size are copied from that table; D and trimming were computed from the DNA. Here the sample spans approximately 270,000 clones, about 86% being singletons. The CDR3 spans 13 residues. Germline V gene lookup returns CDR1 SQVTM and CDR2 ANQGSEA. The J segment lost 1 base and the V segment lost 7 bases, leaving 6 bases of the junction unmatched. Patients in Seattle were enrolled during active infection, then followed longitudinally.

The V and J genes are TRBV29-1 and TRBJ1-1, with TRBD1 matching 7 bases. The sequence came from a person aged 70 to 85 with COVID-19, enrolled during active disease. Sequencing was carried out using peripheral blood. The CDR3 here is CSARTGGNTEAFF. In DNA, the CDR3 is TGCAGCGCTCGGACAGGAGGGAACACTGAAGCTTTCTTT.